A selection of T cell receptor beta chains follows, all from one sample in a study of CD8+ T cells in alopecia areata. This table comes from immunoSEQ multiplex PCR, and its TCRdb copy is limited to in-frame clones, with some not included. The table shows 130,000 or so clones, with 60% to 65% occurring only once. This specimen was CD4+ T cells sorted from blood, taken at week 4, from a patient treated with tofacitinib. Receptor source: a human donor with alopecia areata. The CDR3 runs from the conserved cysteine through the conserved F or W. Fields, in order: V gene, D gene, CDR3 length, J gene, clone size, CDR3 DNA, CDR3 protein. D genes are given only for firm matches. Clone sizes are given selectively: once, few, many, or a class where the clone is expanded.

>TRBV2|NA|13|TRBJ2-7|few
TGTGCCAGCAACGAGAGGGAGACCTACGAGCAGTACTTC
CASNERETYEQYF
>TRBV7-2|TRBD2|15|TRBJ2-3|few
TGTGCCAGCAGCTTAACTAGCGGGGTGCGGGATACGCAGTATTTT
CASSLTSGVRDTQYF
>TRBV4-3|TRBD1|15|TRBJ1-6|NA
TGCGCCAGCAGCCAAGGCAGGGACAGAGGGACACCCCTCCACTTT
CASSQGRDRGTPLHF
>TRBV4-3|NA|16|TRBJ2-7|few
TGCGCCAGCAGCCAAGCTGGCGGGTTGAGCTCCTACGAGCAGTACTTC
CASSQAGGLSSYEQYF
>TRBV5-1|NA|15|TRBJ2-1|NA
TGCGCCAGCAGCTTGGTCTTGGCCCCTGGGAATGAGCAGTTCTTC
CASSLVLAPGNEQFF
>TRBV4-1|NA|18|TRBJ2-3|NA
TGCGCCAGCAGCCAAGGACTGGGGCTAGCGATACGCACAGATACGCAGTATTTT
CASSQGLGLAIRTDTQYF
>TRBV19|NA|13|TRBJ2-7|few
TGTGCCAGTAGTATATCCAGGCAGGGAGCGCAGTACTTC
CASSISRQGAQYF
>TRBV10-3|NA|13|TRBJ2-3|NA
TGTGCCACGAAATGGGAGTATAGAGATACGCAGTATTTT
CATKWEYRDTQYF
>TRBV19|TRBD2|16|TRBJ2-3|NA
TGTGCCAGTACCCATACTAGCGGGGCTACCACAGATACGCAGTATTTT
CASTHTSGATTDTQYF
>TRBV5-4|NA|12|TRBJ1-3|NA
TGTGCCAGCAGCAGCCTCGGAAACACCATATATTTT
CASSSLGNTIYF
>TRBV6-1|NA|15|TRBJ1-4|NA
TGTGCCAGCAGTGAAGGGACGGCCTTTAGGGAAAAACTGTTTTTT
CASSEGTAFREKLFF
>TRBV5-1|NA|15|TRBJ2-1|NA
TGCGCCAGCAGCTTGGCCACAGGGAATGGCAATGAGCAGTTCTTC
CASSLATGNGNEQFF
>TRBV4-1|TRBD1|15|TRBJ2-1|many
TGCGCCAGCAGCCAAGGGGACAGGGCCTACAATGAGCAGTTCTTC
CASSQGDRAYNEQFF
>TRBV7-2|NA|13|TRBJ2-7|NA
TGTGCCAGCAGCCTTATGGAAAGGGACGAGCAGTACTTC
CASSLMERDEQYF
>TRBV5-1|TRBD1|17|TRBJ2-3|NA
TGCGCCAGCAGCTTGGAGACAGGGGTATCGAGCACAGATACGCAGTATTTT
CASSLETGVSSTDTQYF
>TRBV29-1|NA|11|TRBJ2-5|few
TGCAGCGTTGATTCCAGCGGGACCCAGTACTTC
CSVDSSGTQYF
>TRBV29-1|NA|13|TRBJ2-3|NA
TGCAGCGTCTTCGTTCGGGCCACAGATACGCAGTATTTT
CSVFVRATDTQYF
>TRBV23-1|NA|14|TRBJ1-5|once
TGCGCCAGCAGTCAAGGGACCCCCATCGAGCCCCAGCATTTT
CASSQGTPIEPQHF
>TRBV5-1|NA|15|TRBJ2-7|few
TGCGCCAGCAGCTCCCTTGAGGGACGGACCTACGAGCAGTACTTC
CASSSLEGRTYEQYF
>TRBV25-1|TRBD1|17|TRBJ2-4|NA
TGTGCCAGCACTCTACGGGACAGAAGGGTGGCCAAAAACATTCAGTACTTC
CASTLRDRRVAKNIQYF
>TRBV9|TRBD1|15|TRBJ1-2|few
TGTGCCAGCAGCCCCTGGACAGGGGGCGCGGGGGGCTACACCTTC
CASSPWTGGAGGYTF
>TRBV7-2|NA|15|TRBJ2-3|NA
TGTGCCAGCAGCAGAAGGGTCCTAGCGTCAGATACGCAGTATTTT
CASSRRVLASDTQYF
>TRBV5-6|NA|13|TRBJ2-1|NA
TGTGCCACTTCAACTGGGGATGGCAATGAGCAGTTCTTC
CATSTGDGNEQFF
>TRBV30|TRBD1|14|TRBJ2-2|few
TGTGCCTGGAGAAGGACAGGGACGAGAGGGGAGCTGTTTTTT
CAWRRTGTRGELFF
>TRBV10-3|NA|16|TRBJ2-7|NA
TGTGCCATCAGTGAAGCGGAGTTGGTAGAGTCCTACGAGCAGTACTTC
CAISEAELVESYEQYF
>TRBV5-6|NA|13|TRBJ2-7|NA
TGTGCCAGCAGCTTCATGGAATCCTACGAGCAGTACTTC
CASSFMESYEQYF
>TRBV5-1|TRBD2|18|TRBJ2-3|NA
TGCGCCAGCAGCTCCTACCCTATAGCGGGGGGGCTCACAGGTACGCAGTATTTT
CASSSYPIAGGLTGTQYF
>TRBV4-1|TRBD1|14|TRBJ1-1|few
TGCGCCAGCAGCAGGGGACAGAGGAACACTGAAGCTTTCTTT
CASSRGQRNTEAFF
>TRBV7-2|NA|14|TRBJ2-5|NA
TGTGCCAGCAGCTTATGGCCGAATCTGGAGACCCAGTACTTC
CASSLWPNLETQYF
>TRBV5-4|TRBD1|15|TRBJ1-3|NA
TGTGCCAGCAGCCAGGGTCGACAGGGGAAAAACACCATATATTTT
CASSQGRQGKNTIYF
>TRBV4-2|NA|15|TRBJ2-3|NA
TGTGCCAGCAGCCAAGAGGAGGAGGGCCGGCATACGCAGTATTTT
CASSQEEEGRHTQYF
>TRBV7-2|TRBD2|16|TRBJ2-4|NA
TGTGCCAGCAGCTTCGTGGGAGGGAGGGCCAAAAACATTCAGTACTTC
CASSFVGGRAKNIQYF
>TRBV29-1|NA|16|TRBJ2-2|NA
TGCAGCGTTGGCCAAGCAGGAGGGGGTAGCACCGGGGAGCTGTTTTTT
CSVGQAGGGSTGELFF
>TRBV30|NA|16|TRBJ1-2|NA
TGTGCCTGGAGTCAAGCCATCCCTCGCAGGGTGGAAGGCTACACCTTC
CAWSQAIPRRVEGYTF
>TRBV30|TRBD2|13|TRBJ2-3|few
TGTGCCTGGATTGGGCTAGCGGCAGATACGCAGTATTTT
CAWIGLAADTQYF
>TRBV9|NA|15|TRBJ2-3|NA
TGTGCCAGCAGCGTAGGGGGCGGGGAAGATGGTACGCAGTATTTT
CASSVGGGEDGTQYF
>TRBV5-6|NA|15|TRBJ2-3|NA
TGTGCCAGCAGCTGGGGTGCGGGCCGCACAGATACGCAGTATTTT
CASSWGAGRTDTQYF
>TRBV11-2|NA|14|TRBJ1-1|NA
TGTGCCAGCAGCATAAGCACAGTGAACACTGAAGCTTTCTTT
CASSISTVNTEAFF
>TRBV29-1|NA|12|TRBJ1-1|NA
TGCAGCACCCTTAGGGGCTTATCTGAAGCTTTCTTT
CSTLRGLSEAFF
>TRBV7-2|NA|18|TRBJ2-3|NA
TGTGCCAGCAGCTTATCTACAACCGGGGGTATTAGCACAGATACGCAGTATTTT
CASSLSTTGGISTDTQYF
>TRBV5-1|NA|13|TRBJ2-2|NA
TGCGCCAGCAGCTTGGGGAACACCGGGGAGCTGTTTTTT
CASSLGNTGELFF